This is a list of T cell receptor beta chains from one sample in a study of CD8 T cells in ankylosing spondylitis. MiXCR was run by TCRdb on the 5' RACE reads, yielding one entry per CDR3 protein. The data contain some 300,000 distinct CDR3 sequences, more than 20% of them singletons. What was sequenced was blood, either unsorted or a sorted T cell fraction (not recorded which). Source of these receptors: a female donor with ankylosing spondylitis or in good health (not recorded which). The CDR3 runs from the conserved cysteine through the conserved F or W. A D gene is named only where the DNA matches it firmly. The size of a clone is reported for some rows only, either as once, few or many, or as a class for expanded clones.

TRBV30	few	NA	TRBJ1-2	TGTGCCTGGAGTGTTGTCAGGGGCAACTATGGCTACACCTTC	CAWSVVRGNYGYTF
TRBV5-1	NA	NA	TRBJ2-1	TGCGCCAGCAGCGCCGGGCCCCGGTCGGATGAGCAGTTCTTC	CASSAGPRSDEQFF
TRBV20-1	NA	NA	TRBJ2-3	TGCAGTGCTAACCATGTGCGGGAAACCACAGATACGCAGTATTTT	CSANHVRETTDTQYF
TRBV7-3	NA	TRBD2	TRBJ2-2	TGTGCCAGCAGCTTACGGACTAGCGGGAACACCGGGGAGCTGTTTTTT	CASSLRTSGNTGELFF
TRBV12-3/TRBV12-4	many	NA	TRBJ1-2	TGTGCCAGCAGTCCGCGGCTAGATGTGGGCTACACCTTC	CASSPRLDVGYTF
TRBV24-1	many	NA	TRBJ2-1	TGTGCCACCAGTGACCCTAGCAGCCCCCTTTTGGGGAATGAGCAGTTCTTC	CATSDPSSPLLGNEQFF
TRBV6-5	few	TRBD2	TRBJ2-2	TGTGCCAGCAGTTACCGGGGACTAGCGGGAGGCGGCGGGGAGCTGTTTTTT	CASSYRGLAGGGGELFF
TRBV12-3/TRBV12-4	many	NA	TRBJ2-7	TGTGCCAGCAGACTTGCTGGGGCCTACGAGCAGTACTTC	CASRLAGAYEQYF
TRBV20-1	NA	TRBD2	TRBJ2-7	TGCAGTGCTTTAGCGGGAGGGACCTACGAGCAGTACTTC	CSALAGGTYEQYF
TRBV5-6	NA	NA	TRBJ1-2	TGTGCCAGCAGCTTGGCGTTTGGCTACACCTTC	CASSLAFGYTF
TRBV7-3	NA	TRBD2	TRBJ2-3	TGTGCCAGCAGCTTAGGACTAGTGAGCACAGATACGCAGTATTTT	CASSLGLVSTDTQYF
TRBV3-1	many	NA	TRBJ2-3	TGTGCCAGCAGCCAAGAACGGACGGGAAGCACAGATACGCAGTATTTT	CASSQERTGSTDTQYF
TRBV29-1	NA	NA	TRBJ2-3	TGCAGCGTTGGGGAACCGGGACTGAACACAGATACGCAGTATTTT	CSVGEPGLNTDTQYF
TRBV7-2	NA	NA	TRBJ2-1	TGTGCCAGCAGCTCAAGGGGGGACAATGAGCAGTTCTTC	CASSSRGDNEQFF
TRBV7-8	NA	NA	TRBJ2-1	TGTGCCAGCAGCTTAACTAACAATGAGCAGTTCTTC	CASSLTNNEQFF
TRBV20-1	NA	NA	TRBJ2-5	TGCAGTGCTAACATTCAGGGAAAAGAGACCCAGTACTTC	CSANIQGKETQYF
TRBV3-1	NA	NA	TRBJ2-7	TGTGCCAGCAGCCAGGGGGGCGGGAGATCGTCCTACGAGCAGTACTTC	CASSQGGGRSSYEQYF
TRBV20-1	many	NA	TRBJ2-1	TGCAGTGCTAGAGCCCAGGGGCCAGCGGTTGAGCAGTTCTTC	CSARAQGPAVEQFF
TRBV20-1	few	TRBD1	TRBJ2-1	TGCAGTGCTCGCACAGGGGACCGGGTGTACAATGAGCAGTTCTTC	CSARTGDRVYNEQFF
TRBV6-1	NA	NA	TRBJ2-2	TGTGCCAGCAGACCTCTCGTGGCGACAAACACCGGGGAGCTGTTTTTT	CASRPLVATNTGELFF
TRBV11-2	NA	NA	TRBJ1-2	TGTGCCAGCAGCTTAAGGGAGAATGGCTACACCTTC	CASSLRENGYTF
TRBV10-3	few	NA	TRBJ1-1	TGTGCCATCAAAAGTTTCCAGGGAAAGACTGAAGCTTTCTTT	CAIKSFQGKTEAFF
TRBV5-1	many	NA	TRBJ1-2	TGCGCCAGCAGCGTCGGGGGTGACTATGGCTACACCTTC	CASSVGGDYGYTF
TRBV6-2/TRBV6-3	NA	NA	TRBJ2-6	TGTGCCAGCAGTTACCCCCCCGGCCGAGAGGCCAACGTCCTGACTTTC	CASSYPPGREANVLTF
TRBV15	NA	NA	TRBJ2-5	TGTGCCACCAGCAGAGATCCCTCACAGGAGACCCAGTACTTC	CATSRDPSQETQYF
TRBV5-5	many	TRBD2	TRBJ2-4	TGTGCCAGCAGCTTGACTAGCGGAGTAAACATTCAGTACTTC	CASSLTSGVNIQYF
TRBV6-1	NA	TRBD2	TRBJ2-3	TGTGCCAGCAGCCCGGGAGGGGCTAGCACAGATACGCAGTATTTT	CASSPGGASTDTQYF